This is a list of T cell receptor beta chains from one sample in a study of glioma-infiltrating T cells after dendritic cell vaccination. The protocol was immunoSEQ multiplex PCR, while the TCRdb copy is restricted to in-frame clones and leaves out a portion. The table includes just under 60,000 clones, about 79% detected once. Material: blood, obtained after dendritic cell vaccination. All receptors derive from a human donor with glioblastoma. CDR3s include the opening cysteine and the closing phenylalanine or tryptophan. The D gene is left open where the match is weak.

d_gene	v_gene	j_gene	len	CDR3aa	CDR3nt
NA	TRBV5-6	TRBJ2-1	14	CASSGPGGYNEQFF	TGTGCCAGCAGCGGACCCGGGGGCTACAATGAGCAGTTCTTC
NA	TRBV2	TRBJ1-4	14	CASRSGGTNEKLFF	TGTGCCAGCAGGTCAGGAGGAACTAATGAAAAACTGTTTTTT
TRBD1	TRBV6-1	TRBJ1-4	14	CASRGQGNREKLFF	TGTGCCAGCAGGGGACAGGGGAATCGGGAAAAACTGTTTTTT
NA	TRBV4-2	TRBJ1-5	16	CASSHENYEYDQPQHF	TGTGCCAGCAGCCACGAAAACTACGAGTACGATCAGCCCCAGCATTTT
TRBD1	TRBV11-3	TRBJ2-1	13	CASSLQGASEQFF	TGTGCCAGCAGCTTACAGGGGGCGAGTGAGCAGTTCTTC
NA	TRBV11-3	TRBJ2-3	13	CASSLDNTDTQYF	TGTGCCAGCAGCTTAGACAACACAGATACGCAGTATTTT
NA	TRBV15	TRBJ1-6	20	CATSRDLVPQEGSYNSPLHF	TGTGCCACCAGCAGAGATTTAGTCCCACAGGAGGGCTCCTATAATTCACCCCTCCACTTT
TRBD2	TRBV18	TRBJ2-5	15	CASSPPGTSRETQYF	TGTGCCAGCTCACCCCCCGGGACTAGCCGAGAGACCCAGTACTTC
TRBD1	TRBV27	TRBJ2-6	20	CASSLSPPDRGPSGANVLTF	TGTGCCAGCAGTTTATCGCCCCCGGACAGGGGACCCTCTGGGGCCAACGTCCTGACTTTC
TRBD1	TRBV5-1	TRBJ2-2	14	CASSLEGATGELFF	TGCGCCAGCAGCTTGGAGGGGGCCACCGGGGAGCTGTTTTTT
NA	TRBV2	TRBJ1-1	15	CASRSDLTGLTEAFF	TGTGCCAGCAGATCAGACTTAACGGGACTCACTGAAGCTTTCTTT
NA	TRBV30	TRBJ1-4	14	CALGRTANNEKLFF	TGTGCCCTCGGACGGACAGCAAATAATGAAAAACTGTTTTTT
NA	TRBV27	TRBJ2-5	14	CASSPLPPRETQYF	TGTGCCAGCAGTCCCCTCCCTCCGAGAGAGACCCAGTACTTC
TRBD1	TRBV4-2	TRBJ1-6	15	CARPTGRSYNSPLHF	TGTGCCAGACCGACAGGGCGCTCCTATAATTCACCCCTCCACTTT